This record concerns one T cell receptor beta chain sequence. The sample comes from a study of read filtering for tumor transcriptome and immune sequencing. About the study: Mean patient age was roughly 72 years, range roughly 40 to 85; roughly 18 male, 14 to 15 female. R-ISS stage counts were eight or nine for I, approximately 15 for II, 7 for III. Transcriptome libraries were built from DNase-treated RNA.

Molecular barcoded adaptors covering alpha/delta and beta/gamma chains were used on approximately 400 ng RNA. Via MiXCR, TCRdb re-called the reads, giving one row per CDR3 protein. Among tens of thousands of distinct CDR3 sequences, roughly 19% were seen once, and the ten largest hold 15% to 17%. The CDR3 has 16 residues. Germline-derived CDR1 and CDR2 are SGHTA and FQGNSA. V trimming: 3 bases; J trimming: 4 bases; junction bases outside the gene matches: 9. The specimen was a population of CD138-negative cells sorted from bone marrow. V is TRBV7-2 and J is TRBJ2-1; 7 positions agree with TRBD1. The TCR sequence derives from a donor aged 40 or older with multiple myeloma. CDR3 protein: CASSFLYRGLYNEQFF. The CDR3 bases are TGTGCCAGCAGCTTTTTGTACAGGGGCCTATACAATGAGCAGTTCTTC.